This TCR beta chain was identified during a study of T cell responses to AZD1222 COVID-19 vaccine. The germline V and J ends were trimmed by 7 bases and 4 bases, with 13 bases remaining between them. This CDR3 comprises 13 residues. Produced via immunoSEQ multiplex PCR; TCRdb's table is partial and in-frame only. The sample holds fewer than 85,000 clones, roughly nine tenths seen once. Overall study findings and caveats: White British people made up most donors, females outnumbered males, and clonal diversity was possibly underestimated.

On this clone: Its antigen is unidentified.

V and J are TRBV12-3 or TRBV12-4 and TRBJ2-5; a weak D match, TRBD1 (5 bases). The specimen comprised peripheral blood, sampled on day 0 of AZD1222 vaccination. The source of this sequence is an adult in good health. CDR3 nucleotide sequence: TGTGCCAGCACGAGACAGCAAAGAGAGACCCAGTACTTC. As protein: CASTRQQRETQYF.